This is a list of T cell receptor beta chains from one sample in a study of a mutant IDH1 vaccine in newly diagnosed glioma. Some clones are missing from TCRdb's copy, which holds only in-frame ones; the method was immunoSEQ multiplex PCR. The profile covers around 15,000 clones, with 80% to 90% appearing a single time and approximately 10% taken by the ten largest. Sequencing was performed on PBMCs, taken from a glioma patient treated with radiotherapy, temozolomide or both. The receptors derive from a woman aged 40 to 50 with glioma. Some clones in this sample may be carry-over from other donors' samples. Both conserved end residues are part of each CDR3. Each record gives: CDR3 protein, CDR3 DNA, clone size, V gene, D gene, J gene. D genes are given only for firm matches. Part of the rows lack a size; the others show once, few, many or a class for expanded clones.

CDR3: CASSHTDIRGDTQYF
DNA: TGTGCCAGCAGTCACACGGACATTCGGGGAGATACGCAGTATTTT
size: -
V: TRBV27
D: -
J: TRBJ2-3

CDR3: CASSEEGYEQFF
DNA: TGTGCCAGCAGTGAAGAAGGGTATGAGCAGTTCTTC
size: -
V: TRBV2
D: -
J: TRBJ2-1

CDR3: CSVGTGLTYNEQFF
DNA: TGCAGCGTCGGGACAGGGCTGACCTACAATGAGCAGTTCTTC
size: -
V: TRBV29-1
D: TRBD1
J: TRBJ2-1

CDR3: CASSMVGQGIEKLFF
DNA: TGTGCCAGTAGTATGGTGGGACAGGGGATCGAAAAACTGTTTTTT
size: -
V: TRBV19
D: TRBD1
J: TRBJ1-4

CDR3: CASSQGQRWEGYTF
DNA: TGCGCCAGCAGCCAGGGACAGCGGTGGGAGGGCTACACCTTC
size: once
V: TRBV5-1
D: TRBD1
J: TRBJ1-2

CDR3: CASSQDPRPVMNTEAFF
DNA: TGCGCCAGCAGCCAGGATCCCCGGCCGGTCATGAACACTGAAGCTTTCTTT
size: -
V: TRBV4-1
D: -
J: TRBJ1-1

CDR3: CASSEAGRVGNIQYF
DNA: TGTGCCAGCAGTGAAGCGGGGAGGGTGGGAAACATTCAGTACTTC
size: once
V: TRBV6-1
D: TRBD2
J: TRBJ2-4

CDR3: CSVGGTSPSANYGYTF
DNA: TGCAGCGTTGGAGGGACCTCCCCGTCAGCTAACTATGGCTACACCTTC
size: -
V: TRBV29-1
D: -
J: TRBJ1-2

CDR3: CASGSDSLNTEAFF
DNA: TGTGCCAGCGGGAGCGACAGTTTGAACACTGAAGCTTTCTTT
size: few
V: TRBV2
D: -
J: TRBJ1-1

CDR3: CAWSVGQSYEQYF
DNA: TGTGCCTGGAGTGTAGGGCAGTCCTACGAGCAGTACTTC
size: -
V: TRBV30
D: -
J: TRBJ2-7

CDR3: CASSSLGYTEAFF
DNA: TGTGCCAGCAGCTCCTTGGGCTACACTGAAGCTTTCTTT
size: few
V: TRBV7-2
D: -
J: TRBJ1-1

CDR3: CASSLGSTDTQYF
DNA: TGTGCCAGCAGCCTGGGCAGCACAGATACGCAGTATTTT
size: -
V: TRBV13
D: -
J: TRBJ2-3

CDR3: CASSLEGNTIYF
DNA: TGTGCCAGCAGCTTAGAGGGAAACACCATATATTTT
size: -
V: TRBV7-9
D: -
J: TRBJ1-3

CDR3: CASSRPGEGAMDGYTF
DNA: TGTGCCAGCAGCCGGCCGGGGGAGGGGGCGATGGATGGCTACACCTTC
size: -
V: TRBV4-2
D: TRBD1
J: TRBJ1-2

CDR3: CSVSGRNTEAFF
DNA: TGCAGCGTTTCTGGGAGGAACACTGAAGCTTTCTTT
size: few
V: TRBV29-1
D: -
J: TRBJ1-1

CDR3: CASSLFPYNEQFF
DNA: TGTGCCAGCAGCTTATTTCCCTACAATGAGCAGTTCTTC
size: -
V: TRBV7-9
D: -
J: TRBJ2-1

CDR3: CASSLESREQYF
DNA: TGTGCCAGCAGCTTAGAAAGTCGGGAGCAGTACTTC
size: -
V: TRBV7-2
D: -
J: TRBJ2-7

CDR3: CASSLVQETPLHF
DNA: TGTGCCAGCAGCTTAGTGCAGGAGACACCCCTCCACTTT
size: -
V: TRBV7-8
D: -
J: TRBJ1-6

CDR3: CAGSRDYRTDTQYF
DNA: TGTGCCGGCAGTCGGGACTACCGCACAGATACGCAGTATTTT
size: -
V: TRBV27
D: TRBD2
J: TRBJ2-3

CDR3: CASKATGHQPQHF
DNA: TGTGCCAGCAAAGCCACGGGGCATCAGCCCCAGCATTTT
size: -
V: TRBV2
D: -
J: TRBJ1-5